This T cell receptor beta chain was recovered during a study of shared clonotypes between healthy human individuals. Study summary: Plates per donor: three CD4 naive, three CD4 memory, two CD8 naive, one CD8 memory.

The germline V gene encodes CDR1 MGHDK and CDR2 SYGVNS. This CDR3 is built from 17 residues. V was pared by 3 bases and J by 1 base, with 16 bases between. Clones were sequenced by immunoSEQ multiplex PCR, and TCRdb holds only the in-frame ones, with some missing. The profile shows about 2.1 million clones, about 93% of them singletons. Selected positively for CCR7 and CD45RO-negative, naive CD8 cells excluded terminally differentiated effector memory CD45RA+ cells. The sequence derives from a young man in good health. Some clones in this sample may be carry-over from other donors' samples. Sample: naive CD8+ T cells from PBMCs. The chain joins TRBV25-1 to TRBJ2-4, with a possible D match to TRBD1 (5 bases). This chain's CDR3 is CASSEGQGSLAKNIQYF. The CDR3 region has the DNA TGTGCCAGCAGTGAGGGGCAGGGCAGCCTCGCCAAAAACATTCAGTACTTC.